This TCR beta chain was captured by sequencing in a study of T-cell reconstitution after alpha-beta-depleted transplantation in children. Using unique molecular identifiers, the investigators prepared the TCRbeta library. TCRdb analysed the PCR reads with MiXCR anew, one entry per CDR3 protein. This sample has 420,000 or so distinct CDR3 sequences, with about 11% found just once. This clonotype was sampled from a human donor who donated a stem cell graft to a child with acute myeloid leukemia. The sample here was PBMCs from the stem cell graft donor, taken from the stem cell graft.

CDR3 sequence: CASIHDRSGANVLTF. The CDR3 DNA reads TGTGCCAGCATCCATGACAGATCTGGGGCCAACGTCCTGACTTTC. The genes are TRBV2 and TRBJ2-6; tentatively, D is TRBD1 (5 bases). This CDR3 has 15 amino acids. CDR1 and CDR2 (germline): SNHLY, FYNNEI. The V end was cut by 7 bases, the J end by 1 base, with 11 bases between.